In this sample, the clone carrying this T cell receptor beta chain turned up many times. The sample comes from a study of human T cells and chemical hapten exposure. About the research overall: Sensitization used 2% DPC on approximately 2 cm by approximately 2 cm upper inner arm skin. Upper-back patch tests with 0.01% DPC were read at 6 days.

Regarding time point: patch test 2, 6 weeks after DPC sensitization. The treatment was: therapeutic diphenylcyclopropenone sensitization with weekly scalp DPC. Blood collection took place prior to placing each patch test. Using its own MiXCR run on the RACE reads, TCRdb lists one record per CDR3 protein. This sample has 330,000 or so distinct CDR3 sequences; just under 6.5% occur once, and the top ten carry more than 5.5%. Germline loops: CDR1 MNHEY, CDR2 SVGAGI. V shed 6 bases and J shed 3 bases, with 11 bases lying between them. The CDR3 spans 13 residues. Material: whole blood, obtained in connection with sensitization to the hapten diphenylcyclopropenone (DPC). This clonotype was sampled from a woman aged 18-30 years with alopecia areata. Some clones in this sample may be carry-over from other donors' samples. The chain links TRBV6-5 to TRBJ2-5, with a tentative D call TRBD2 (5 bases). CDR3 DNA sequence: TGTGCCAGCAGCCGGGATTCGAAAGAGACCCAGTACTTC. This codes for CASSRDSKETQYF.